The 11 T cell receptor beta chains presented below share a single source sample, sequenced in a study of CD8 T cells in Susac syndrome. An input of about 0.45 to 1 ug of RNA was subjected to reverse transcription using random hexamers. TCRdb passed the immunoSEQ multiplex PCR reads through MiXCR, listing each CDR3 protein once. The data show under 300,000 distinct CDR3 sequences, 90% to 96% seen once. Sequencing used CD4+ T cells from PBMCs. The source is a human donor with Susac syndrome.

This chain uses TRBV30 with TRBJ2-7; a weak D match, TRBD1 (6 bases). The CDR3 consists of 12 residues. V shed 8 bases and J shed 3 bases, with 14 bases lying between them. The germline V gene has CDR1 GTSNPN and CDR2 SVGIG (reference sequence). The CDR3 DNA follows: TGTGCCCTTATAGCAGGGGACTACGAGCAGTACTTC. It yields the protein CALIAGDYEQYF.

This rearrangement joins TRBV3-1 to TRBJ2-1; D unresolved. Looked up from germline, CDR1 is LGHDT and CDR2 is YNNKEL (reference sequence). The CDR3 loop spans 13 amino acids. V was pared by 2 bases and J by 5 bases, with 7 bases between. CDR3 sequence: CASSQFSNNEQFF. The CDR3 nucleotides read TGTGCCAGCAGCCAATTTTCTAACAATGAGCAGTTCTTC.

The rearrangement joins TRBV9 to TRBJ1-5, with a possible D match to TRBD1 (5 bases). Trimming shortened V by 4 bases and J by 0 bases, and 17 bases separated the two germline ends. The CDR3 runs 17 residues. The germline CDR1 and CDR2 sequences are SGDLS and YYNGEE. The CDR3 is CASSQGGGPPSNQPQHF. CDR3 nucleotides: TGTGCCAGCAGCCAGGGTGGAGGGCCTCCTAGCAATCAGCCCCAGCATTTT.

V and J are TRBV27 and TRBJ1-2, with a weak D call TRBD1 (6 bases). Trimming left V 2 bases short and J 1 base short, with 17 bases between. The CDR3 is 17 residues long. Germline-derived CDR1 and CDR2 are MNHEY and SMNVEV (reference sequence). CDR3 in amino acids: CASSLLGAGAGNYGYTF. CDR3 coding DNA: TGTGCCAGCAGTTTACTAGGTGCAGGGGCCGGTAACTATGGCTACACCTTC.

The chain employs TRBV9 and TRBJ2-1; D is uncertain. Per the germline V gene, CDR1 is SGDLS and CDR2 is YYNGEE. This CDR3 has 15 residues. The V and J ends lost 0 bases and 1 base respectively, with 8 bases between them. This CDR3 reads CASSVGSQSYNEQFF. CDR3 coding DNA: TGTGCCAGCAGCGTAGGATCACAATCCTACAATGAGCAGTTCTTC.

The V and J genes are TRBV29-1 and TRBJ1-2, with D uncertain. Germline V gene lookup returns CDR1 SQVTM and CDR2 ANQGSEA. The V end was cut by 6 bases, the J end by 0 bases, with 5 bases between. This CDR3 is 11 amino acids long. The CDR3: CSVEPNYGYTF. The CDR3 DNA sequence: TGCAGCGTGGAACCTAACTATGGCTACACCTTC.

This clonotype was seen a single time. The chain is built from TRBV19 and TRBJ2-1; D is perhaps TRBD1 (8 bases). Trimming removed 5 bases at V and 12 bases at J, with 23 bases between. Per germline, CDR1 LNHDA and CDR2 SQIVND (reference sequence). CDR3 length: 15 amino acids. This CDR3 reads CASSAQGAGDQRQFF. The CDR3 region has the DNA TGTGCCAGTAGTGCGCAGGGGGCGGGGGATCAGAGGCAGTTCTTC. The full variable domain, in which reference TRBV19 and TRBJ2-1 provide the parts outside the CDR3, is DGGITQSPKYLFRKEGQNVTLSCEQNLNHDAMYWYRQDPGQGLRLIYYSQIVNDFQKGDIAEGYSVSREKKESFPLTVTSAQKNPTAFYLCASSAQGAGDQRQFFGPGTRLTVL.

The chain combines TRBV4-2 with TRBJ2-7; D gene uncertain. V shed 1 base and J shed 1 base, with 14 bases lying between them. CDR3 size: 16 residues. The V gene's germline CDR1 is LGHNA and CDR2 YNFKEQ. DNA of the CDR3: TGTGCCAGCAGCCAAGGCATGACTCCCGGATCCTACGAGCAGTACTTC. Encoded protein: CASSQGMTPGSYEQYF.

CDR3 sequence: CASSMGKGTEAFF. Here the CDR3 DNA reads TGTGCCAGCAGTATGGGGAAGGGGACTGAAGCTTTCTTT. The chain uses TRBV9 and TRBJ1-1; D might be TRBD1 (5 bases). This CDR3 has 13 amino acids. The V and J ends lost 5 bases and 5 bases respectively, with 13 bases between them. Germline-derived CDR1 and CDR2 are SGDLS and YYNGEE.

This clonotype was seen a single time. The J gene is TRBJ2-3, the V gene TRBV7-3, with D unresolved. Per germline, CDR1 SGHTA and CDR2 FQGTGA. The CDR3 extends over 13 amino acids. V lost 8 bases and J lost 3, with 12 bases in between. Here the CDR3 reads CASSVSETDTQYF. In nucleotides, the CDR3 is TGTGCCAGCTCGGTCAGCGAGACAGATACGCAGTATTTT. Filled out from reference TRBV7-3 and TRBJ2-3, the complete variable domain reads GAGVSQTPSNKVTEKGKYVELRCDPISGHTALYWYRQSLGQGPEFLIYFQGTGAADDSGLPNDRFFAVRPEGSVSTLKIQRTERGDSAVYLCASSVSETDTQYFGPGTRLTVL.

This chain links TRBV20-1 with TRBJ1-5, with TRBD1 matching over 9 bases. Trimming cost V 5 bases and J 7 bases; bases outside gene matches: 9. This CDR3 contains 14 residues. Germline values: CDR1 DFQATT, CDR2 SNEGSKA (reference sequence). CDR3 DNA sequence: TGCAGTGCTGGAAATGGACAGGGGAAACAGCCCCAGCATTTT. It specifies CSAGNGQGKQPQHF.